This TCR beta chain was sequenced for a study of blood T cell repertoires in COVID-19. Across the study: From the United States, Italy and Spain came samples of acute and convalescent COVID-19. Sources were T cells, B-cell-depleted T cells, or PBMCs; the material itself was cDNA or gDNA.

This clone was picked up one time. Authors' analysis steps: Reference gene primer amplification gave estimated nucleated cell counts. Produced via immunoSEQ multiplex PCR; TCRdb's table is partial and in-frame only. V, J and clone size derive from that table, while D and trimming were established from the DNA sequence. The sample yields 160,000 or so clones, 83% seen once. CDR3 length: 16 amino acids. Looked up from germline, CDR1 is KGHDR and CDR2 is SFDVKD. The trim removed 2 bases at V and 0 bases at J, leaving 3 bases unmatched. The V call is TRBV24-1, the J call TRBJ1-2; 9 bases agree with TRBD1. Sequencing was performed on peripheral blood. This clonotype originated in a human donor in a cohort sampled during active COVID-19. In DNA, the CDR3 is TGTGCCACCAGTGATTGGGGACAGGGAGCTAACTATGGCTACACCTTC. Its translation: CATSDWGQGANYGYTF.